These T cell receptor beta chains were read from a single sample in a study of blood T cell repertoires in COVID-19. TCRdb's table, derived via immunoSEQ multiplex PCR, lists solely in-frame clones and lacks some. The sample lists about 42,000 clones, about 77% occurring once. Sequencing was carried out using peripheral blood. All receptors come from an elderly man with acute or convalescent COVID-19. CDR3s include the opening cysteine and the closing phenylalanine or tryptophan. D genes are given only for firm matches. Clone size appears in some rows only: once, few, many, or a class for an expanded clone.

J gene,clone size,D gene,V gene,CDR3 DNA,CDR3 protein
TRBJ1-1,few,.,TRBV6-1,TGTGCCAGCAGTGAACAGGGTAATATTCTAAACACTGAAGCTTTCTTT,CASSEQGNILNTEAFF
TRBJ2-3,.,TRBD2,TRBV11-2,TGTGCCAGCAGCTTAGATCTACTAGCGGGAGGGCCTGCGCAGTATTTT,CASSLDLLAGGPAQYF
TRBJ1-4,once,.,TRBV7-2,TGTGCCAGCAGCCCGGGGACTTTCCTCCGAGCTAATGAAAAACTGTTTTTT,CASSPGTFLRANEKLFF
TRBJ1-3,.,.,TRBV5-6,TGTGCCAGCAGCTTGGCGGGGGTTGCTGGAAACACCATATATTTT,CASSLAGVAGNTIYF
TRBJ2-1,.,.,TRBV21-1,TGTGCCACTTCAGAGGGCGGCTATGAGCAGTTCTTC,CATSEGGYEQFF
TRBJ1-5,.,TRBD1,TRBV19,TGTGCCAGTAGTATAGACAACGACAGGGGGCGGAATCAGCCCCAGCATTTT,CASSIDNDRGRNQPQHF
TRBJ1-2,.,.,TRBV7-8,TGTGCCAGCAGCTTTGCCACGACCGGACACTTTCAATACACCTTC,CASSFATTGHFQYTF
TRBJ2-7,.,TRBD2,TRBV4-1,TGCGCCAGCAGCCTTGGGACAGGACTAGCGGGGGGCTCCTACGAGCAGTACTTC,CASSLGTGLAGGSYEQYF
TRBJ2-3,.,.,TRBV7-6,TGTGCCAGCAGCCCGCCCGGGGGTTTCACAGATACGCAGTATTTT,CASSPPGGFTDTQYF
TRBJ2-5,.,.,TRBV7-8,TGTGCCAGCAGCTTAGGGGGGGACCAAGAGACCCAGTACTTC,CASSLGGDQETQYF
TRBJ2-1,.,.,TRBV21-1,TGTGCCAGCAGCGCTCAAACCGGGACTAGCGGGGGGCAGTTCTTC,CASSAQTGTSGGQFF
TRBJ2-7,.,TRBD2,TRBV3-1/TRBV3-2,TGTGCCAGCAGCCAAGTAGCGGGGGCAACCTACGAGCAGTACTTC,CASSQVAGATYEQYF
TRBJ1-5,.,.,TRBV6-5,TGTGCCAGCACTCAGGTCAACAATCAGCCCCAGCATTTT,CASTQVNNQPQHF
TRBJ1-6,.,.,TRBV28,TGTGCCAGCAGCCTGGGGACAATTAATTCACCCCTCCACTTT,CASSLGTINSPLHF
TRBJ2-7,.,.,TRBV3-1/TRBV3-2,TGTGCCAGCAGCCAAAGTTTGGGAGGCCGCTCCTACGAGCAGTACTTC,CASSQSLGGRSYEQYF
TRBJ2-5,once,.,TRBV6-1,TGTGCCAGCAGTGAAGCTAGGACAATGGAGACCCAGTACTTC,CASSEARTMETQYF
TRBJ2-7,few,.,TRBV10-2,TGCGCCAGCAGTGAGTCATGGGGGCCCTACGAGCAGTACTTC,CASSESWGPYEQYF
TRBJ2-1,.,TRBD2,TRBV9,TGTGCCAGCAGCGTAGTGGGAACGGGGGGGCCCCTCGATGAGCAGTTCTTC,CASSVVGTGGPLDEQFF
TRBJ2-7,.,TRBD1,TRBV3-1/TRBV3-2,TGTGCCAGCAGCCAGGTGACAGGGGGTCAGGGCAAGCAGTACTTC,CASSQVTGGQGKQYF
TRBJ1-2,.,.,TRBV2,TGTGCCAGCAGTGAAGGCAGGAACTATGGCTACACCTTC,CASSEGRNYGYTF
TRBJ2-4,.,TRBD1,TRBV19,TGTGCCAGTACTAGGGACAGGGGAGCCAAAAACATTCAGTACTTC,CASTRDRGAKNIQYF
TRBJ2-7,.,TRBD2,TRBV28,TGTGCCAGCAGTCTAGCGGGAGGGGGGGTCGAGCAGTACTTC,CASSLAGGGVEQYF
TRBJ1-6,.,TRBD1,TRBV7-8,TGTGCCAGCAGCCTCGGGGACAGGGAGCATTCACCCCTCCACTTT,CASSLGDREHSPLHF
TRBJ2-5,.,TRBD2,TRBV3-1/TRBV3-2,TGTGCCAGCAGCCAAGATGGTAGCGGGGGGGCAGAGACCCAGTACTTC,CASSQDGSGGAETQYF
TRBJ2-5,.,TRBD1,TRBV27,TGTGCCAGCAGTTTAACATACCACAGGGGGGTGACCCAGTACTTC,CASSLTYHRGVTQYF
TRBJ2-5,.,TRBD2,TRBV11-2,TGTGCCAGCAGCCCCGACCCGGGGGGAAAGACCCAGTACTTC,CASSPDPGGKTQYF
TRBJ2-2,.,TRBD2,TRBV2,TGTGCCAGCAGTCTCAGCGGGAGCAGCACCGGGGAGCTGTTTTTT,CASSLSGSSTGELFF
TRBJ2-7,.,.,TRBV6-5,TGTGCCAGCAGCCCATACACTAGCCGGGGGCAGTACTTC,CASSPYTSRGQYF
TRBJ2-3,.,TRBD2,TRBV9,TGTGCCAGCAGCGAGCCGAGCGGGAGTAGCACAGATACGCAGTATTTT,CASSEPSGSSTDTQYF
TRBJ2-1,.,TRBD2,TRBV2,TGTGCCAGCAGGCCGGGACTAGCCGTGAATGAGCAGTTCTTC,CASRPGLAVNEQFF
TRBJ2-5,.,TRBD1,TRBV2,TGTGCCAGCCGTGGCCAGGGGGCGCTTAGAGAGACCCAGTACTTC,CASRGQGALRETQYF
TRBJ2-2,.,TRBD2,TRBV19,TGTGCCAGTAGTATAGGGGGAGGGATGAGCACCGGGGAGCTGTTTTTT,CASSIGGGMSTGELFF
TRBJ1-5,.,.,TRBV5-1,TGCGCCAGCAGAAGAGACACTGATAGCAATCAGCCCCAGCATTTT,CASRRDTDSNQPQHF
TRBJ2-5,.,.,TRBV7-2,TGTGCCAGCAGCAACGGGACACCTGAAGAGACCCAGTACTTC,CASSNGTPEETQYF
TRBJ1-3,.,TRBD1,TRBV11-2,TGTGCCAGCAGCGTGCCGGGACAGGGACGCGGAAACACCATATATTTT,CASSVPGQGRGNTIYF
TRBJ1-1,.,TRBD1,TRBV7-2,TGTGCCAGCAGCTTGGGGACAGTAGAAGCTTTCTTT,CASSLGTVEAFF
TRBJ1-1,.,TRBD1,TRBV27,TGTGCCAGCAGTTTATCGGACAGGGGGAACACTGAAGCTTTCTTT,CASSLSDRGNTEAFF
TRBJ2-1,.,.,TRBV5-1,TGCGCCAGCAGCTTAGCTCCACCTTCCTACAATGAGCAGTTCTTC,CASSLAPPSYNEQFF
TRBJ2-1,.,TRBD1,TRBV11-3,TGTGCCAGCAGCTTGGGACAGGTCCACAATGAGCAGTTCTTC,CASSLGQVHNEQFF
TRBJ2-3,.,TRBD2,TRBV29-1,TGCAGCGTATCGGGGGGAGATACGCAGTATTTT,CSVSGGDTQYF
TRBJ1-1,.,.,TRBV7-2,TGTGCCAGCAGCTCCGACAGGAACACTGAAGCTTTCTTT,CASSSDRNTEAFF
TRBJ1-6,.,.,TRBV7-2,TGTGCCAGCAGCCAAAGTAGCAATTCACCCCTCCACTTT,CASSQSSNSPLHF
TRBJ1-1,.,TRBD1,TRBV6-6,TGTGCCAGCAGTTACGGGACAGGGGCCACTGAAGCTTTCTTT,CASSYGTGATEAFF
TRBJ2-7,.,.,TRBV11-2,TGTGCCAGCAGCTTGGCGGCGGCCTACGAGCAGTACTTC,CASSLAAAYEQYF
TRBJ2-1,.,.,TRBV12-3/TRBV12-4,TGTGCCAGCAATTCGGGGTACAATGAGCAGTTCTTC,CASNSGYNEQFF
TRBJ2-7,.,TRBD2,TRBV7-8,TGTGCCAGCAGCCGACTAGCGGGAGGCCCCTACGAGCAGTACTTC,CASSRLAGGPYEQYF
TRBJ2-3,.,TRBD2,TRBV7-9,TGTGCCAGCAGCCTGACTAGCGGGGGCTCCGATACGCAGTATTTT,CASSLTSGGSDTQYF
TRBJ1-6,.,.,TRBV15,TGTGCCACCAGCACGACCACGGACAGAAATGATAATTCACCCCTCCACTTT,CATSTTTDRNDNSPLHF
TRBJ1-2,.,.,TRBV30,TGTGCCTGGGTGATGGGGCACCTCAAAAGAAACACCTTC,CAWVMGHLKRNTF
TRBJ2-1,.,TRBD2,TRBV3-1/TRBV3-2,TGTGCCAGCAGCCAGGTAGCGGGGCCTAACAATGAGCAGTTCTTC,CASSQVAGPNNEQFF
TRBJ2-6,few,TRBD2,TRBV3-1/TRBV3-2,TGTGCCAGCAGCCCAGGCGGGGGTGGGGCCAACGTCCTGACTTTC,CASSPGGGGANVLTF
TRBJ1-3,few,TRBD1,TRBV18,TGTGCCAGCTCACCGGGACAGGGGGACACTGGAAACACCATATATTTT,CASSPGQGDTGNTIYF
TRBJ1-5,.,.,TRBV5-1,TGCGCCAGCAGCGTGGACCCCCAGCGGGGACAGCCCCAGCATTTT,CASSVDPQRGQPQHF
TRBJ2-3,once,.,TRBV5-1,TGCGCCAGCAGGATTGGGGAGGATACGCAGTATTTT,CASRIGEDTQYF
TRBJ2-1,.,.,TRBV24-1,TGTGCCACCAGTGATACTCTCAGGGACTCCTACAATGAGCAGTTCTTC,CATSDTLRDSYNEQFF
TRBJ1-4,medium-sized,TRBD1,TRBV5-1,TGCGCCAGCAGGCGGGTGGGACAGGGCCAACTTAATGAAAAACTGTTTTTT,CASRRVGQGQLNEKLFF
TRBJ2-2,.,.,TRBV9,TGTGCCAGCAGCTTGGGGCCGACCACCGGGGAGCTGTTTTTT,CASSLGPTTGELFF